This entry is about one TCR beta chain. The data derive from a study of T cell repertoires in cytomegalovirus infection. TCRdb fed the reads into MiXCR, producing one record per CDR3 protein. The sample lists 680,000 or so distinct CDR3 sequences, 35% occurring once. The CDR3 extends over 16 amino acids. Trimming took 1 base from V and 5 from J, leaving 14 bases between them. Looked up from germline, CDR1 is SGHAT and CDR2 is FQNNGV. The source of this sequence is a human donor in good health (CMV status not recorded). Some clones in this sample may be carry-over from other donors' samples. Sample: PBMCs. The V call is TRBV11-2, the J call TRBJ1-4; D call uncertain. The CDR3 reads CASSLGRWEFNEKLFF. The CDR3 coding sequence is TGTGCCAGCAGCTTAGGGAGATGGGAGTTCAATGAAAAACTGTTTTTT.